The 15 T cell receptor beta chains reported below all come from one sample, sequenced in a study of blood T cell repertoires in COVID-19. Method: immunoSEQ multiplex PCR; TCRdb's copy keeps in-frame clones and lacks some. Found here are hundreds of thousands of clones, about 87% of them singletons; the top ten hold approximately 0.25%. What was sequenced was peripheral blood. The receptors come from a woman under 30 with acute or convalescent COVID-19.

The CDR3: CASSFRGNYGYTF. The DNA of the CDR3 is TGTGCCAGCAGCTTTAGGGGTAACTATGGCTACACCTTC. The rearrangement uses TRBV7-2 and TRBJ1-2; D may be TRBD1 (5 bases). V was pared by 3 bases and J by 1 base, with 6 bases between. The germline V gene encodes CDR1 SGHTA and CDR2 FQGNSA. This CDR3 is built from 13 residues.

The chain is built from TRBV29-1 and TRBJ2-3; the match to TRBD2 covers 16 bases. V trimming: 6 bases; J trimming: 4 bases; junction bases outside the gene matches: 16. From germline, CDR1 is SQVTM and CDR2 ANQGSEA. CDR3 size: 19 residues. CDR3 nucleotides: TGCAGCGTCTGCTACCCGGGACTAGCGGGGGGGCTACTCTCAGATACGCAGTATTTT. Protein product: CSVCYPGLAGGLLSDTQYF.

This chain links TRBV4-1 with TRBJ1-2; 10 positions match TRBD1. The CDR3 is made up of 15 amino acids. CDR1 MGHRA and CDR2 YSYEKL come from the germline V gene. Losses at the gene ends were 5 bases for V and 5 bases for J; bases not matched to a gene: 8. The CDR3 nucleotides read TGCGCCAGCAGCACCGGGACAGGGGCTTCATATGGCTACACCTTC. Translating gives CASSTGTGASYGYTF.

CDR3 nucleotide sequence: TGTGCCAGCAGCTTGCCCCTAGCATCGAGTGAGCAGTTCTTC. This gives the protein CASSLPLASSEQFF. The V gene is TRBV5-6, the J gene TRBJ2-1, with TRBD2 as a possible D gene (5 bases). The CDR3 has 14 amino acids. Per germline, CDR1 SGHDT and CDR2 YYEEEE. Between the trimmed V and J ends, which lost 1 base and 9 bases, there was a span of 14 bases.

The rearrangement links TRBV5-1 to TRBJ1-3; 9 bases align to TRBD1. In germline, CDR1 is SGHRS, CDR2 YFSETQ. Unmatched junction bases numbered 8, after V lost 5 bases and J lost 8 bases. The CDR3 is 14 amino acids. The CDR3 DNA is TGCGCCAGCAGGGGGGACAGGGAATCGGACACCATATATTTT. Translating gives CASRGDRESDTIYF.

This sequence joins TRBV3-1 (or the pseudogene TRBV3-2) and TRBJ2-7, with a possible D match to TRBD2 (7 bases). The germline gives CDR1 LGHDT, CDR2 YNNKEL (reference sequence). CDR3 size: 17 residues. The V end was cut by 0 bases, the J end by 3 bases, with 18 bases between. This chain's CDR3 is CASSQDGVGGPVYEQYF. DNA for the CDR3: TGTGCCAGCAGCCAAGATGGAGTGGGGGGGCCAGTCTACGAGCAGTACTTC.

The chain couples TRBV5-4 to TRBJ2-7; 7 bases map to TRBD2. Germline V gene lookup returns CDR1 SGHNT and CDR2 YYREEE (reference sequence). The junction had 10 bases not matched to a gene; V was cut back by 4 bases and J by 3 bases. This CDR3 is built from 15 residues. The CDR3 protein is CASSPWGGFGYEQYF. CDR3 nucleotide sequence: TGTGCCAGCAGCCCCTGGGGGGGTTTCGGCTACGAGCAGTACTTC.

The rearrangement joins TRBV28 to TRBJ1-5, with TRBD1 as a possible D gene (5 bases). There are 14 residues in the CDR3. CDR1 and CDR2 (germline): MDHEN, SYDVKM. V was clipped by 5 bases and J by 4 bases, with 12 bases between them. CDR3 in amino acids: CASSLGLSNQPQHF. The DNA of the CDR3 is TGTGCCAGCAGTCTGGGACTTTCTAATCAGCCCCAGCATTTT.

The chain recombines TRBV7-8 with TRBJ2-2; the match to TRBD2 covers 8 bases. CDR1 and CDR2 (germline): SGHVS, FQNEAQ. CDR3 length: 16 residues. The ends lost 4 bases at V and 0 bases at J; junction bases unmatched: 4. CDR3 DNA sequence: TGTGCCAGCAGCTCAAAGCGGGAGACGAACACCGGGGAGCTGTTTTTT. Translating it yields CASSSKRETNTGELFF.

V gene TRBV5-1 combines with J gene TRBJ2-2; no definite D call. This CDR3 is built from 13 residues. The germline V and J ends were trimmed by 2 bases and 4 bases, with 6 bases remaining between them. Germline loops: CDR1 SGHRS, CDR2 YFSETQ. CDR3 DNA: TGCGCCAGCAGCTTCCCGGTCACCGGGGAGCTGTTTTTT. Translation: CASSFPVTGELFF.

The chain recombines TRBV30 with TRBJ1-1; 12 nucleotides match TRBD1. The J segment lost 6 bases and the V segment lost 2 bases, leaving 10 bases of the junction unmatched. CDR1 and CDR2 from the germline V gene are GTSNPN and SVGIG (reference sequence). The CDR3 runs 16 residues. The DNA of the CDR3 is TGTGCCTGGAGTACGGGACAGGGGGCGAGGAGTGCTGAAGCTTTCTTT. It translates to CAWSTGQGARSAEAFF.

This chain joins TRBV4-1 and TRBJ1-2; TRBD1 matches at 8 bases. J gave up 5 bases and V 6 bases, and 14 bases lay outside the gene matches. The CDR3 has 16 residues. CDR1 and CDR2 (germline): MGHRA, YSYEKL. Here the CDR3 DNA reads TGCGCCAGCAGATCGACAGGGGATGTGTGGCGATATGGCTACACCTTC. Encoded protein: CASRSTGDVWRYGYTF.

This chain uses TRBV9 with TRBJ1-3; tentative D call: TRBD1 (5 bases). V was clipped by 0 bases and J by 4 bases, with 14 bases between them. Germline CDR1 SGDLS, CDR2 YYNGEE. The CDR3 totals 16 residues. For the CDR3, the DNA is TGTGCCAGCAGCGTAGATCCAGGGATGAAGGGAAACACCATATATTTT. Amino acids: CASSVDPGMKGNTIYF.

The chain combines TRBV5-5 with TRBJ2-7; D might be TRBD2 (6 bases). V shed 0 bases and J shed 0 bases, with 10 bases lying between them. The CDR3 has 15 residues. Germline values: CDR1 SGHKS, CDR2 YYEKEE (reference sequence). The CDR3 sequence is CASSLGLASSYEQYF. CDR3 DNA: TGTGCCAGCAGCTTGGGCCTAGCGAGCTCCTACGAGCAGTACTTC.

This clone was counted only a few times. The rearrangement uses TRBV9 and TRBJ2-6, with 8 bases that match TRBD1. Germline V gene data show CDR1 as SGDLS and CDR2 as YYNGEE. The CDR3 has 18 residues. J lost 0 bases, V lost 3 bases, and 8 bases had no gene match. CDR3 sequence: CASSARGQASSGANVLTF. As DNA, the CDR3 is TGTGCCAGCAGCGCGAGGGGACAGGCCAGCTCTGGGGCCAACGTCCTGACTTTC.